The 22 T cell receptor beta chains below come from one sample, sequenced in a study of blood T cell repertoires in COVID-19. This table comes from immunoSEQ multiplex PCR, and its TCRdb copy is limited to in-frame clones, with some not included. The sample yields just under 350,000 clones, 87% seen once. The specimen sequenced was peripheral blood. The receptors were gathered from a woman aged 45 to 65 with COVID-19, enrolled during active disease.

V and J are TRBV12-3 or TRBV12-4 and TRBJ1-1; a possible D gene is TRBD1 (5 bases). Trimming removed 3 bases at V and 8 bases at J, with 13 bases between. This CDR3 spans 13 amino acids. CDR3 DNA sequence: TGTGCCAGCAGTTTCGGGGGAACTGGCGAAGCTTTCTTT. Translated, it gives CASSFGGTGEAFF.

This rearrangement joins TRBV6-2 or TRBV6-3 to TRBJ2-5; perhaps TRBD2 as D (5 bases). The V gene lost 4 bases and the J gene lost 1 base, with 19 bases spanning the gap. The CDR3 extends over 17 amino acids. Germline V lookup: CDR1 MNHEY, CDR2 SVGEGT. The CDR3 protein is CASSLAPLLVLQETQYF. The CDR3 bases are TGTGCCAGCAGTTTGGCACCCTTACTAGTCCTCCAAGAGACCCAGTACTTC.

The DNA of the CDR3 is TGTGCCAGCAGCTACTGGGGACACCCTATACGGCCCCAGCATTTT. It specifies CASSYWGHPIRPQHF. The rearrangement links TRBV5-4 to TRBJ1-5; D is perhaps TRBD1 (6 bases). Germline V gene lookup returns CDR1 SGHNT and CDR2 YYREEE (reference sequence). V was pared by 3 bases and J by 9 bases, with 19 bases between. The CDR3 spans 15 residues. The whole variable domain, remainder taken from reference TRBV5-4 and TRBJ1-5, is ETGVTQSPTHLIKTRGQQVTLRCSSQSGHNTVSWYQQALGQGPQFIFQYYREEENGRGNFPPRFSGLQFPNYSSELNVNALELDDSALYLCASSYWGHPIRPQHFGDGTRLSIL.

The rearrangement links TRBV5-4 to TRBJ2-5, with D tentatively TRBD2 (6 bases). V shed 0 bases and J shed 2 bases, with 11 bases lying between them. This CDR3 has 15 residues. Germline-derived CDR1 and CDR2 are SGHNT and YYREEE (reference sequence). The DNA of the CDR3 is TGTGCCAGCAGCTTGGGGCTAGCGAGACAAGAGACCCAGTACTTC. Protein sequence: CASSLGLARQETQYF.

The chain has TRBV6-5 and TRBJ1-4; D possibly corresponds to TRBD1 (6 bases). Germline CDR1 and CDR2: MNHEY and SVGAGI. The CDR3 has 16 residues. Trimming shortened V by 3 bases and J by 2 bases, and 13 bases separated the two germline ends. The CDR3 coding sequence is TGTGCCAGCAGTTATAGGTGGGACACCACTAATGAAAAACTGTTTTTT. Residues: CASSYRWDTTNEKLFF.

The chain couples TRBV12-3 or TRBV12-4 to TRBJ1-1, with D perhaps matching TRBD1 (6 bases). The V end lost 10 bases, the J end lost 5 bases, and 11 bases lay between the germline ends. CDR3 length equals 11 residues. The CDR3 loop reads CATKGGTEAFF. The CDR3 DNA is TGTGCCACGAAGGGGGGGACTGAAGCTTTCTTT.

The chain couples TRBV4-2 to TRBJ2-7, with D tentatively TRBD2 (5 bases). Germline V gene lookup returns CDR1 LGHNA and CDR2 YNFKEQ. The CDR3 totals 15 residues. Trimming shortened V by 4 bases and J by 4 bases, and 17 bases separated the two germline ends. The CDR3 loop is CASSPNRGSVYEQYF. As DNA, the CDR3 is TGTGCCAGCAGCCCCAACCGAGGGTCTGTTTACGAGCAGTACTTC.

This sequence joins TRBV9 and TRBJ2-7; 7 bases align to TRBD1. The germline gives CDR1 SGDLS, CDR2 YYNGEE. V was pared by 2 bases and J by 2 bases, with 4 bases of the junction left unmatched. This CDR3 comprises 14 residues. The CDR3 DNA sequence: TGTGCCAGCAGCGTCGGGACAGCTACCTACGAGCAGTACTTC. This encodes CASSVGTATYEQYF.

This clone appeared a few times. The V and J genes are TRBV19 and TRBJ2-7; 9 bases agree with TRBD1. Germline V gene lookup returns CDR1 LNHDA and CDR2 SQIVND (reference sequence). V lost 5 bases, J lost 2 bases, and 4 bases stayed unmatched. This CDR3 has 14 amino acids. CDR3: CASSGRQGAYEQYF. The CDR3 nucleotides read TGTGCCAGTAGTGGAAGACAGGGGGCCTACGAGCAGTACTTC.

The genes are TRBV11-3 and TRBJ2-2; D perhaps matches TRBD1 (6 bases). Looked up from germline, CDR1 is SGHNT and CDR2 is YENEEA. CDR3 length: 16 amino acids. V was clipped by 1 base and J by 1 base, with 10 bases between them. This CDR3 reads CASSLVGQKNTGELFF. The CDR3, as DNA: TGTGCCAGCAGCTTAGTCGGACAGAAGAACACCGGGGAGCTGTTTTTT.

This sequence joins TRBV10-2 and TRBJ1-2; 11 nucleotides align to TRBD1. Germline V CDR1 and CDR2: WSHSY, SAAADI. Unmatched junction bases numbered 8, after V lost 8 bases and J lost 3 bases. This CDR3 comprises 15 residues. The CDR3: CASARDRGLDYGYTF. The CDR3 nucleotides read TGCGCCAGCGCCAGGGACAGGGGGTTGGACTATGGCTACACCTTC.

This chain uses TRBV7-2 with TRBJ2-5, with 7 bases that match TRBD1. The CDR3 sequence is 14 residues long. Germline V gives CDR1 SGHTA, CDR2 FQGNSA. V shed 5 bases, J shed 3 bases, and the junction held 6 bases outside the gene matches. The CDR3 DNA sequence: TGTGCCAGCAGCGGGGGACAGTTAAAAGAGACCCAGTACTTC. Protein product: CASSGGQLKETQYF. The full variable domain, completed using reference TRBV7-2 and TRBJ2-5, is GAGVSQSPSNKVTEKGKDVELRCDPISGHTALYWYRQSLGQGLEFLIYFQGNSAPDKSGLPSDRFSAERTGGSVSTLTIQRTQQEDSAVYLCASSGGQLKETQYFGPGTRLLVL.

The chain uses TRBV6-5 and TRBJ1-2, with D possibly being TRBD1 (5 bases). The CDR3 has 14 residues. CDR1 is MNHEY and CDR2 is SVGAGI in the germline V gene. Trimming shortened V by 7 bases and J by 8 bases, and 20 bases separated the two germline ends. CDR3 protein: CASIARGGVGGYTF. DNA for the CDR3: TGTGCCAGCATCGCCCGGGGGGGAGTTGGCGGCTACACCTTC.

The chain carries TRBV13 and TRBJ1-4; unclear D gene. In germline, CDR1 is PRHDT, CDR2 FYEKMQ (reference sequence). V was trimmed by 2 bases and J by 5 bases, leaving 15 bases between them. This CDR3 comprises 16 residues. The CDR3 DNA reads TGTGCCAGCAGCTTAACCCGAGAGGGAAGGAATGAAAAACTGTTTTTT. Its protein is CASSLTREGRNEKLFF.

The V and J genes are TRBV6-5 and TRBJ1-1; 7 bases align to TRBD1. CDR3 size: 14 residues. CDR1 and CDR2 (germline): MNHEY, SVGAGI. The V and J ends lost 6 bases and 12 bases, in that order; junction bases with no gene match: 16. The CDR3 region is CASSRSSGQPKPFF. The CDR3 DNA is TGTGCCAGCAGCCGTAGCTCGGGACAGCCAAAACCTTTCTTT.

This sequence joins TRBV6-5 and TRBJ2-7; 11 bases agree with TRBD2. Germline V gene sequence: CDR1 MNHEY, CDR2 SVGAGI. The J segment lost 2 bases and the V segment lost 6 bases, leaving 6 bases of the junction unmatched. There are 15 residues in the CDR3. CDR3 sequence reads: CASRPGTSGAYEQYF. The CDR3 nucleotides are TGTGCCAGCAGACCCGGGACTAGCGGAGCCTACGAGCAGTACTTC.

The rearrangement uses TRBV7-6 and TRBJ2-5; D is perhaps TRBD1 (6 bases). The CDR3 is 11 residues long. The V gene's germline CDR1 is SGHVS and CDR2 FNYEAQ. Trimming shortened V by 2 bases and J by 9 bases, and 7 bases separated the two germline ends. The CDR3 reads CASSLSGAQYF. Written as DNA, the CDR3 is TGTGCCAGCAGCTTATCAGGGGCCCAGTACTTC.

The gene calls are TRBV19 and TRBJ2-1; TRBD2 agrees at 7 bases. The CDR3 is made up of 15 amino acids. V was pared by 5 bases and J by 7 bases, with 11 bases of the junction left unmatched. Germline V gene sequence: CDR1 LNHDA, CDR2 SQIVND (reference sequence). CDR3 residues: CASSFRGVLENEQFF. The CDR3, as DNA: TGTGCCAGTAGTTTTCGGGGGGTATTGGAGAATGAGCAGTTCTTC.

This clone was seen once. The V gene is TRBV5-1, the J gene TRBJ1-1; D is uncertain. Per the germline V gene, CDR1 is SGHRS and CDR2 is YFSETQ. The V end was cut by 0 bases, the J end by 6 bases, with 18 bases between. The CDR3 runs 16 residues. The CDR3 region is CASSLVDPGRVPEAFF. The DNA for the CDR3 is TGCGCCAGCAGCTTGGTTGATCCGGGGAGGGTGCCTGAAGCTTTCTTT.

The chain combines TRBV4-1 with TRBJ2-5, with D possibly matching TRBD1 (6 bases). Trimming stripped 4 bases from V and 2 bases from J, with 8 bases between. CDR1 is MGHRA and CDR2 is YSYEKL in the germline V gene. The CDR3 loop spans 13 amino acids. The chain's CDR3 is CASSLGQQETQYF. The CDR3 coding sequence is TGCGCCAGCAGCCTAGGACAGCAAGAGACCCAGTACTTC.

A few counts support this clone. The chain couples TRBV7-3 to TRBJ1-2, with 9 nucleotides matching TRBD1. The germline V gene has CDR1 SGHTA and CDR2 FQGTGA. Losses at the gene ends were 3 bases for V and 2 bases for J; bases not matched to a gene: 1. The CDR3 consists of 14 residues. CDR3 residues: CASSLGTGNYGYTF. The DNA of the CDR3 is TGTGCCAGCAGCTTGGGGACAGGGAACTATGGCTACACCTTC.

J is TRBJ2-2 and V is TRBV6-4, with 9 bases identical to TRBD1. This CDR3 is built from 16 residues. The J segment lost 1 base and the V segment lost 2 bases, leaving 2 bases of the junction unmatched. Germline V gene lookup returns CDR1 MRHNA and CDR2 SNTAGT. The CDR3 DNA follows: TGTGCCAGCAGTGACAGGGGACAGGGGAACACCGGGGAGCTGTTTTTT. It encodes CASSDRGQGNTGELFF.